A single sample is the source of the 27 T cell receptor beta chains below, sequenced in a study of response to subunit inactivated influenza vaccine. TCRdb itself ran the RT-PCR reads through MiXCR, one entry per CDR3 protein. There are 650,000 or so distinct CDR3 sequences in the sample; less than 15% occur only once, and 7.5% to 9% lies in the top ten. This specimen was PBMCs from blood, taken about 14 days before vaccination. The receptors shown here come from a man aged 45 to 65 who received an inactivated influenza vaccine.

DNA for the CDR3: TGTGCCAGCAGTGGACTAGCCCTTAGCACAGATACGCAGTATTTT. Protein product: CASSGLALSTDTQYF. The V gene is TRBV2, the J gene TRBJ2-3; 7 bases fit TRBD2. V lost 4 bases, J lost 0 bases, and 4 bases stayed unmatched. Germline CDR1 is SNHLY and CDR2 is FYNNEI. The CDR3 has 15 amino acids.

The chain is built from TRBV20-1 and TRBJ2-7, with 12 bases fitting TRBD1. The CDR3 runs 14 residues. Looked up from germline, CDR1 is DFQATT and CDR2 is SNEGSKA (reference sequence). Trimming at V came to 1 base and at J to 7 bases, leaving 5 bases not matched to a gene. CDR3 residues: CSARGGQGAKEQYF. The CDR3 DNA reads TGCAGTGCTAGAGGGGGACAGGGGGCGAAAGAGCAGTACTTC.

V is TRBV21-1 and J is TRBJ1-4. TRBV21-1 has pseudogene status. The CDR3 is 15 residues long. The CDR3 protein is CASNRRPCPNEKLFF. DNA of the CDR3: TGTGCCAGCAACCGAAGGCCATGCCCTAATGAAAAACTGTTTTTT.

This clonotype appeared many times. The chain uses TRBV4-1 and TRBJ2-4; D uncertain. The length of the CDR3 is 13 residues. The V gene's germline CDR1 is MGHRA and CDR2 YSYEKL. V was cut by 1 base and J by 7 bases, with 8 bases left in between. As DNA, the CDR3 is TGCGCCAGCAGCCAAGCCGCCGAGAACATTCAGTACTTC. Protein sequence: CASSQAAENIQYF.

This chain joins TRBV10-2 and TRBJ2-7; 8 bases are shared with TRBD1. V dropped 6 bases and J dropped 4; count of bases not matched to a gene: 5. This CDR3 contains 13 residues. Germline V gene sequence: CDR1 WSHSY, CDR2 SAAADI. This CDR3 reads CASRGRTGYEQYF. For the CDR3, the DNA is TGCGCCAGCAGGGGCAGGACAGGGTACGAGCAGTACTTC.

There are a few counts of this clonotype. The chain recombines TRBV29-1 with TRBJ2-3, with D possibly TRBD2 on 6 matching bases. In germline, CDR1 is SQVTM, CDR2 ANQGSEA. V was pared by 4 bases and J by 6 bases, with 17 bases between. The CDR3 sequence is 14 residues long. CDR3 region: CSVGVGGVMDTQYF. The CDR3, as DNA: TGCAGCGTTGGGGTCGGCGGGGTTATGGATACGCAGTATTTT.

The chain links TRBV3-1 to TRBJ2-6, with TRBD1 matching 9 bases. From germline, CDR1 is LGHDT and CDR2 YNNKEL (reference sequence). This CDR3 is 17 amino acids long. The V and J ends lost 5 bases and 0 bases, in that order; junction bases with no gene match: 5. The CDR3 spells CASSFGTGSSGANVLTF. Here the CDR3 DNA reads TGTGCCAGCAGCTTTGGGACAGGGAGCTCTGGGGCCAACGTCCTGACTTTC.

The V and J genes are TRBV25-1 and TRBJ2-1; unclear D gene. The CDR3 length is 11 residues. Trimming removed 2 bases at V and 8 bases at J, with 4 bases between. The germline V gene encodes CDR1 MGHDK and CDR2 SYGVNS. The CDR3 reads CASSEVYEQFF. In nucleotides, the CDR3 is TGTGCCAGCAGTGAAGTATATGAGCAGTTCTTC. Combining the CDR3 with reference TRBV25-1 and TRBJ2-1 gives the whole variable domain EADIYQTPRYLVIGTGKKITLECSQTMGHDKMYWYQQDPGMELHLIHYSYGVNSTEKGDLSSESTVSRIRTEHFPLTLESARPSHTSQYLCASSEVYEQFFGPGTRLTVL.

The table lists this clonotype with a few counts. This rearrangement joins TRBV7-2 to TRBJ2-6; the match to TRBD2 covers 13 bases. CDR3 length: 19 amino acids. The V gene's germline CDR1 is SGHTA and CDR2 FQGNSA. V lost 0 bases and J lost 0; bases outside the gene matches: 2. The CDR3 loop reads CASSLARTSGGSGANVLTF. The CDR3 bases are TGTGCCAGCAGCTTAGCTCGGACTAGCGGGGGCTCTGGGGCCAACGTCCTGACTTTC.

In this sample, this clonotype turned up a few times. The chain links TRBV11-2 to TRBJ2-1, with 9 positions matching TRBD1. The CDR3 totals 15 residues. Looked up from germline, CDR1 is SGHAT and CDR2 is FQNNGV. Losses at the gene ends were 5 bases for V and 4 bases for J; bases not matched to a gene: 6. CDR3 nucleotides: TGTGCCAGCAGCACGGGACAGGGAGTTTACAATGAGCAGTTCTTC. This translates into CASSTGQGVYNEQFF.

In its sample, this clonotype was seen a few times. This sequence joins TRBV9 and TRBJ2-2; TRBD2 agrees at 9 bases. Germline CDR1 and CDR2: SGDLS and YYNGEE. J gave up 1 base and V 0 bases, and 4 bases lay outside the gene matches. CDR3 length equals 17 residues. The CDR3 region has the DNA TGTGCCAGCAGCGTAGATCTTAGCGGGAGGAACACCGGGGAGCTGTTTTTT. It is translated as CASSVDLSGRNTGELFF.

This clonotype has just a few counts. The chain joins TRBV29-1 to TRBJ2-1; no firm D call. The germline V gene has CDR1 SQVTM and CDR2 ANQGSEA. This CDR3 has 12 residues. Trimming removed 1 base from V and 6 bases from J, with 7 bases in between. CDR3 coding DNA: TGCAGCGTTGAAGGGGCAGCCAATGAGCAGTTCTTC. Its translation: CSVEGAANEQFF.

The DNA of the CDR3 is TGTGCCAGCAACAAAGGGACTAGCGGGATCTACAATGAGCAGTTCTTC. Protein product: CASNKGTSGIYNEQFF. The rearrangement joins TRBV7-9 to TRBJ2-1; 13 bases agree with TRBD2. CDR3 length: 16 residues. V dropped 7 bases and J dropped 3; count of bases not matched to a gene: 6. Germline CDR1 is SEHNR and CDR2 is FQNEAQ (reference sequence).

The V call is TRBV5-1, the J call TRBJ2-3, with no clear D. Germline CDR1 reads SGHRS; CDR2 reads YFSETQ. The V gene lost 0 bases and the J gene lost 10 bases, with 9 bases spanning the gap. The CDR3 is made up of 12 amino acids. In DNA, the CDR3 is TGCGCCAGCAGCTTGGGACCTCAAGCGCAGTATTTT. This gives the protein CASSLGPQAQYF.

This clonotype was detected only a few times. The chain recombines TRBV20-1 with TRBJ1-5; a weak D match, TRBD1 (6 bases). Trimming took off 2 bases at V and 4 bases at J, with 12 bases between the two ends. The CDR3 consists of 14 residues. Germline assignment: CDR1 DFQATT and CDR2 SNEGSKA (reference sequence). The CDR3 bases are TGCAGTGCTAGAAAGACAGGTGAAAATCAGCCCCAGCATTTT. Translated: CSARKTGENQPQHF.

Many counts were recorded for this clonotype. The chain recombines TRBV9 with TRBJ2-1, with 12 positions matching TRBD2. This CDR3 has 15 amino acids. V shed 0 bases, J shed 10 bases, and the junction held 5 bases outside the gene matches. Germline CDR1 and CDR2: SGDLS and YYNGEE. CDR3 bases: TGTGCCAGCAGCGTAGTCCCTAGCGGGGGGGACGAGCAGTTCTTC. Its translation is CASSVVPSGGDEQFF.

The chain links TRBV4-2 to TRBJ2-1; the match to TRBD2 covers 11 bases. V lost 6 bases and J lost 3; bases outside the gene matches: 7. The CDR3 runs to 16 residues. Germline CDR1 and CDR2: LGHNA and YNFKEQ. DNA for the CDR3: TGTGCCAGCAGTCCTAATCTAGCGGGGGGCTACAATGAGCAGTTCTTC. It yields the protein CASSPNLAGGYNEQFF.

The gene calls are TRBV11-2 and TRBJ2-1, with unresolved D. The CDR3 is made up of 12 amino acids. The V end lost 1 base, the J end lost 7 bases, and 5 bases lay between the germline ends. The germline CDR1 and CDR2 sequences are SGHAT and FQNNGV. This CDR3 reads CASSLAENEQFF. As DNA, the CDR3 is TGTGCCAGCAGCTTAGCAGAAAATGAGCAGTTCTTC.

The genes are TRBV5-1 and TRBJ2-2; D unclear. V shed 0 bases and J shed 10 bases, with 10 bases lying between them. Germline-derived CDR1 and CDR2 are SGHRS and YFSETQ. The CDR3 has 13 amino acids. The chain's CDR3 is CASSLGPPEELFF. DNA of the CDR3: TGCGCCAGCAGCTTGGGACCGCCCGAGGAGCTGTTTTTT.

This clonotype occurred many times. CDR3 coding DNA: TGCGCCAGCAGCCAAGACAGGGCTAGCAATCAGCCCCAGCATTTT. Translating gives CASSQDRASNQPQHF. The chain is built from TRBV4-3 and TRBJ1-5, with a tentative D call TRBD1 (5 bases). V was clipped by 0 bases and J by 0 bases, with 6 bases between them. Germline V lookup: CDR1 LGHNA, CDR2 YSLEER. This CDR3 has 15 amino acids.

This chain uses TRBV29-1 with TRBJ2-5; 8 nucleotides line up with TRBD1. CDR3 size: 14 residues. The germline gives CDR1 SQVTM, CDR2 ANQGSEA. After removal of 3 bases from V and 5 bases from J, the junction contained 8 bases not matched to a gene. CDR3 sequence: CSVDPSRQGETQYF. The CDR3 coding sequence is TGCAGCGTTGACCCTTCAAGACAGGGGGAGACCCAGTACTTC.

This clonotype was recorded a few times. The rearrangement uses TRBV6-5 and TRBJ1-2; TRBD1 aligns across 7 bases. Germline values: CDR1 MNHEY, CDR2 SVGAGI. V lost 6 bases and J lost 8; bases outside the gene matches: 6. This CDR3 has 12 residues. CDR3 sequence: CASSPGGGGYTF. CDR3 DNA sequence: TGTGCCAGCAGCCCAGGGGGTGGCGGCTACACCTTC.

The table lists this clonotype with a few counts. The chain employs TRBV6-5 and TRBJ1-1, with D perhaps matching TRBD1 (5 bases). The V gene's germline CDR1 is MNHEY and CDR2 SVGAGI. The V end was cut by 1 base, the J end by 5 bases, with 17 bases between. The CDR3 is 16 amino acids. The DNA of the CDR3 is TGTGCCAGCAGTTACTATCAGGGCCTGAGGGTGACTGAAGCTTTCTTT. Translation gives CASSYYQGLRVTEAFF.

This clonotype has more than one count but fewer than ten. The chain combines TRBV5-6 with TRBJ2-7; tentatively, D is TRBD1 (6 bases). Trimming removed 4 bases at V and 0 bases at J, with 14 bases between. This CDR3 contains 15 residues. Germline V gene lookup returns CDR1 SGHDT and CDR2 YYEEEE. This chain's CDR3 is CASSLGTGYSYEQYF. The CDR3 DNA follows: TGTGCCAGCAGCCTGGGAACAGGGTACTCCTACGAGCAGTACTTC.

V is TRBV9 and J is TRBJ2-1; D not certain. V was pared by 4 bases and J by 9 bases, with 11 bases between. CDR3 size: 12 residues. Germline assignment: CDR1 SGDLS and CDR2 YYNGEE. The CDR3 spells CASSPQLGEQFF. The CDR3 coding sequence is TGTGCCAGCAGCCCCCAGTTGGGTGAGCAGTTCTTC.

CDR3 region: CASTLAGGTAYGYTF. The CDR3 region has the DNA TGTGCCAGCACCTTAGCAGGAGGGACAGCCTATGGCTACACCTTC. This chain joins TRBV28 and TRBJ1-2; 7 nucleotides match TRBD1. Germline V gene data show CDR1 as MDHEN and CDR2 as SYDVKM. This CDR3 is built from 15 residues. V gave up 7 bases and J gave up 4 bases; unmatched junction bases: 12.

This clonotype occurred a few times. The chain couples TRBV2 to TRBJ2-3, with D perhaps TRBD2 (5 bases). Per germline, CDR1 SNHLY and CDR2 FYNNEI. This CDR3 spans 15 amino acids. V lost 3 bases and J 5 bases, leaving 15 bases between the germline ends. CDR3 loop: CASSEESRAGDTQYF. The CDR3 nucleotides are TGTGCCAGCAGTGAGGAGAGTAGGGCGGGAGATACGCAGTATTTT.